These 18 T cell receptor beta chains were sequenced from one sample in a study of monozygotic twins with inflammatory bowel disease. TCRdb re-called the 5' RACE reads and catalogs CDR3 proteins one per entry, DNA excluded. This sample contains roughly 330,000 distinct CDR3 sequences. Specimen: blood. These receptors came from a human donor with ulcerative colitis or Crohn's disease, or a healthy co-twin of an affected twin (not recorded which).

The chain is built from TRBV11-2 and TRBJ2-1; TCRdb's D call, TRBD2, is unchecked because there is no DNA. The CDR3 consists of 19 residues. Germline assignment: CDR1 SGHAT and CDR2 FQNNGV. The CDR3 spells CASSPYLGLHPPTKLEQFF.

V is TRBV28 and J is TRBJ2-3. The CDR3 runs to 17 residues. Looked up from germline, CDR1 is MDHEN and CDR2 is SYDVKM. This CDR3 reads CASSLELAIDSTDTQYF.

J is TRBJ1-5 and V is TRBV28. The CDR3 contains 16 residues. Germline V gene lookup returns CDR1 MDHEN and CDR2 SYDVKM. CDR3 loop: CASSSVGGGGNQPQHF.

The rearrangement uses TRBV5-1 and TRBJ2-3; TCRdb returns TRBD1, unconfirmable since there is no DNA. The CDR3 sequence is 16 residues long. Per germline, CDR1 SGHRS and CDR2 YFSETQ. Here the CDR3 reads CASSFRDRVGTDTQYF.

The J gene is TRBJ2-2, the V gene TRBV18. The CDR3 is made up of 16 amino acids. The germline CDR1 and CDR2 sequences are KGHSH and LQKENI. CDR3 sequence: CASSPQGSQNTGELFF.

The V call is TRBV18, the J call TRBJ1-1. Germline V gene data show CDR1 as KGHSH and CDR2 as LQKENI. CDR3 length: 12 residues. CDR3 in amino acids: CASSPRVIEAFF.

The chain joins TRBV3-1 to TRBJ2-1; checking the TCRdb D call of TRBD2 is not possible without DNA. In germline, CDR1 is LGHDT, CDR2 YNNKEL (reference sequence). This CDR3 spans 16 amino acids. The CDR3 loop is CASSQGLAGGLDEQFF.

V gene TRBV7-9 combines with J gene TRBJ2-1; TCRdb indicates TRBD2, and absent DNA this call remains unverified. In germline, CDR1 is SEHNR, CDR2 FQNEAQ (reference sequence). The CDR3 loop spans 13 amino acids. The CDR3 sequence: CAGSRLAGGEQFF.

The J gene is TRBJ1-3, the V gene TRBV5-1; TCRdb's assignment of TRBD1 cannot be checked, as there is no DNA. Germline CDR1 and CDR2: SGHRS and YFSETQ. This CDR3 is built from 13 residues. The CDR3 sequence: CASGSTGGNTIYF.

The rearrangement joins TRBV7-8 to TRBJ2-7; TCRdb proposes TRBD1, but this gene call is untestable without DNA. Germline V lookup: CDR1 SGHVS, CDR2 FQNEAQ. The CDR3 has 14 residues. CDR3 amino acids: CASSWGGSSYEQYF.

The rearrangement joins TRBV20-1 to TRBJ2-1. Germline CDR1 is DFQATT and CDR2 is SNEGSKA (reference sequence). This CDR3 contains 12 residues. The CDR3 is CSANGDYNEQFF.

This chain uses TRBV24-1 with TRBJ2-6; TCRdb's D call of TRBD1 is untestable without DNA. Germline CDR1 and CDR2: KGHDR and SFDVKD. The CDR3 totals 18 residues. CDR3 residues: CATSDHRDRGSGANVLTF.

The chain couples TRBV9 to TRBJ2-5; TCRdb calls TRBD2, which cannot be checked without DNA. Germline V lookup: CDR1 SGDLS, CDR2 YYNGEE. This CDR3 is built from 16 residues. The CDR3 here is CASSPRTLVGGETQYF.

The chain has TRBV20-1 and TRBJ2-5; TCRdb designates TRBD2, a call that cannot be tested without DNA. Germline-derived CDR1 and CDR2 are DFQATT and SNEGSKA (reference sequence). This CDR3 comprises 15 residues. The CDR3 region is CSASEPGTSEETQYF.

The chain has TRBV12-3 or TRBV12-4 and TRBJ1-1; checking the TCRdb D call of TRBD1 is not possible without DNA. CDR3 length: 14 amino acids. The CDR3 sequence: CASSHGQGATEAFF.

J is TRBJ2-7 and V is TRBV6-1; TCRdb lists TRBD1, though no DNA is available to test this call. Germline values: CDR1 MNHNS, CDR2 SASEGT. This CDR3 is 16 amino acids long. The CDR3 protein is CASRLLKTGHSYEQYF.

The chain uses TRBV5-1 and TRBJ2-2; as DNA is missing, the TRBD1 call by TCRdb cannot be tested. This CDR3 is built from 16 residues. Germline lookup yields CDR1 SGHRS and CDR2 YFSETQ. The chain's CDR3 is CASSLYAGDNTGELFF.

J is TRBJ1-5 and V is TRBV5-5. The CDR3 runs to 13 residues. Germline V CDR1 and CDR2: SGHKS, YYEKEE (reference sequence). CDR3 in amino acids: CASSLSASQPQHF.